Each of the 25 T cell receptor beta chains below was sequenced from the same sample in a study of human T cells and chemical hapten exposure. Stated time point: pre-sensitization, week 0. This sample's treatment: therapeutic diphenylcyclopropenone sensitization with weekly scalp DPC. Unfractionated whole blood yielded total RNA. TCRdb re-called the RACE reads through MiXCR, storing one row per CDR3 protein. Among roughly 50,000 distinct CDR3 sequences listed, approximately 10% were seen once. This specimen consisted of whole blood, obtained in connection with sensitization to the hapten diphenylcyclopropenone (DPC). These receptors came from a woman aged 25-40 years with alopecia areata. Some clones in this sample may be carry-over from other donors' samples.

This clonotype has only a few counts. V is TRBV2 and J is TRBJ2-2; D not resolved. The V gene lost 3 bases and the J gene lost 5 bases, with 10 bases spanning the gap. CDR1 is SNHLY, CDR2 FYNNEI, per germline. The CDR3 spans 14 residues. The DNA for the CDR3 is TGTGCCAGCAGTGATAGCCGAGCTACCGGGGAGCTGTTTTTT. This encodes CASSDSRATGELFF.

J is TRBJ2-5 and V is TRBV30; no clear D gene. CDR1 is GTSNPN, CDR2 SVGIG, per germline (reference sequence). Trimming took off 3 bases at V and 5 bases at J, with 10 bases between the two ends. CDR3 size: 12 residues. The CDR3 nucleotides are TGTGCCTGGAGGGATCAATGGGAGACCCAGTACTTC. Its protein product is CAWRDQWETQYF.

The chain uses TRBV4-3 and TRBJ1-1, with D uncertain. In germline, CDR1 is LGHNA, CDR2 YSLEER. Trimming left V 1 base short and J 11 bases short, with 14 bases between. This CDR3 is 13 amino acids long. CDR3 region: CASSQGRAGWAFF. The CDR3 bases are TGCGCCAGCAGCCAAGGGCGGGCAGGATGGGCTTTCTTT.

This clonotype came up a few times. The chain employs TRBV5-4 and TRBJ1-2; TRBD1 matches at 7 bases. J lost 3 bases, V lost 3 bases, and 5 bases had no gene match. Germline assignment: CDR1 SGHNT and CDR2 YYREEE (reference sequence). The CDR3 spans 14 residues. The CDR3 DNA reads as TGTGCCAGCAGCTCGACAGGGTCTGACTATGGCTACACCTTC. It translates to CASSSTGSDYGYTF.

About this clonotype: A much larger clone differs from this one at a single base, so this may be a read error. J is TRBJ2-1 and V is TRBV7-2; 8 bases are a match to TRBD2. The CDR3 runs to 17 residues. V shed 5 bases, J shed 5 bases, and the junction held 14 bases outside the gene matches. The germline gives CDR1 SGHTA, CDR2 FQGNSA. Here the CDR3 DNA reads TGTGCCAGCAGCCATCAGAGCGGGGGTCCACCCGACAATGAGCAGTTCTTC. This sequence encodes CASSHQSGGPPDNEQFF.

This clonotype was detected a few times. CDR3 sequence (DNA): TGTGCCAGCACCTTAGGGGGCTGGAAAAACATTCAGTACTTC. It codes for CASTLGGWKNIQYF. V usage is TRBV12-3 or TRBV12-4 and J usage is TRBJ2-4; 7 nucleotides agree with TRBD1. This CDR3 contains 14 residues. Trimming at V came to 7 bases and at J to 4 bases, leaving 7 bases not matched to a gene.

The V call is TRBV11-2, the J call TRBJ2-7, with D perhaps TRBD2 (7 bases). The CDR3 contains 16 residues. Trimming shortened V by 5 bases and J by 1 base, and 18 bases separated the two germline ends. Germline values: CDR1 SGHAT, CDR2 FQNNGV. CDR3 protein: CASSGGARRVSYEQYF. The CDR3 coding sequence is TGTGCCAGCAGCGGGGGGGCCCGGCGGGTATCCTACGAGCAGTACTTC.

This clonotype occurred a few times. V is TRBV20-1 and J is TRBJ2-3; 7 bases are a match to TRBD2. CDR3 length: 17 residues. From germline, CDR1 is DFQATT and CDR2 SNEGSKA (reference sequence). V trimming: 3 bases; J trimming: 0 bases; junction bases outside the gene matches: 12. The CDR3 is CSARPGLGGTSTDTQYF. CDR3 DNA: TGCAGTGCTAGGCCCGGGTTGGGGGGGACTAGCACAGATACGCAGTATTTT.

Ten or more counts support this clonotype. The chain has TRBV7-2 and TRBJ2-7; no reliable D call. The CDR3 is 15 amino acids. Between the trimmed V and J ends, which lost 4 bases and 3 bases, there was a span of 16 bases. In germline, CDR1 is SGHTA, CDR2 FQGNSA. In DNA form, the CDR3 reads TGTGCCAGCAGCTCCTCTAAACCCCTACGCTACGAGCAGTACTTC. The encoded protein is CASSSSKPLRYEQYF.

The chain is built from TRBV7-3 and TRBJ2-2; D might be TRBD2 (6 bases). V lost 0 bases to trimming and J lost 4 bases, with 9 bases between them. Germline CDR1 and CDR2: SGHTA and FQGTGA. The CDR3 sequence is 15 residues long. The DNA of the CDR3 is TGTGCCAGCAGCTTAACTAGCGGTTCCACCGGGGAGCTGTTTTTT. Translated, it gives CASSLTSGSTGELFF.

This clonotype has more than one count but fewer than ten. The rearrangement uses TRBV20-1 and TRBJ1-4, with D unresolved. The CDR3 length is 14 residues. Germline values: CDR1 DFQATT, CDR2 SNEGSKA (reference sequence). The ends were cut back, 6 bases at V and 4 bases at J, with 15 bases in the middle. The CDR3 loop reads CSASRPSCNEKLFF. As DNA, the CDR3 is TGCAGTGCATCTCGGCCCTCCTGTAATGAAAAACTGTTTTTT.

This clonotype was found many times. The chain uses TRBV21-1 and TRBJ1-5. TRBV21-1 is noted as a pseudogene. The CDR3 extends over 15 amino acids. The CDR3: CASSKLNSGSQPQHF. As DNA, the CDR3 is TGTGCCAGCAGCAAATTGAACAGCGGCAGTCAGCCCCAGCATTTT.

This chain joins TRBV3-1 and TRBJ2-3; TRBD2 matches at 8 bases. Germline trimming cut 2 bases from V and 3 bases from J; bases unmatched to any gene: 7. The CDR3 extends over 16 amino acids. Germline loops: CDR1 LGHDT, CDR2 YNNKEL (reference sequence). CDR3 bases: TGTGCCAGCAGCCAAAAGGCGGGGGGACCTACAGATACGCAGTATTTT. As protein: CASSQKAGGPTDTQYF.

This clonotype has a handful of counts. The chain combines TRBV12-3 or TRBV12-4 with TRBJ1-1; D is undetermined. V lost 1 base and J 4 bases, leaving 13 bases between the germline ends. There are 15 residues in the CDR3. The CDR3 region is CASSLVISEGTEAFF. Written as DNA, the CDR3 is TGTGCCAGCAGTTTAGTTATTTCGGAGGGCACTGAAGCTTTCTTT.

In this sample, this clonotype turned up many times. The gene calls are TRBV5-1 and TRBJ2-3; D not certain. V was shortened by 6 bases and J by 0 bases, with 11 bases between the two germline ends. This CDR3 region has 14 residues. Germline loops: CDR1 SGHRS, CDR2 YFSETQ. CDR3 nucleotides: TGCGCCAGCACCTACATAGACAGCACAGATACGCAGTATTTT. Its translation is CASTYIDSTDTQYF.

The chain is built from TRBV18 and TRBJ1-2, with 11 bases that match TRBD1. The germline V gene has CDR1 KGHSH and CDR2 LQKENI. The trim removed 6 bases at V and 1 base at J, leaving 7 bases unmatched. There are 16 residues in the CDR3. The CDR3 protein is CASSTPGTGGNYGYTF. The CDR3 nucleotides read TGTGCCAGCTCGACACCAGGGACAGGGGGTAACTATGGCTACACCTTC.

The sample holds a few counts of this clonotype. J is TRBJ1-1 and V is TRBV7-2; D not certain. The V and J ends lost 5 bases and 4 bases respectively, with 11 bases between them. Germline assignment: CDR1 SGHTA and CDR2 FQGNSA. The CDR3 has 13 amino acids. The CDR3 spells CASSTAGRTEAFF. In nucleotides, the CDR3 is TGTGCCAGCAGCACCGCCGGACGCACTGAAGCTTTCTTT.

In its sample, this clonotype was seen a few times. This chain joins TRBV5-1 and TRBJ2-7, with TRBD1 identical over 8 bases. The V gene end was trimmed by 4 bases and the J gene end by 7 bases; junction bases not matched to a gene: 10. CDR3 length: 14 residues. Germline loops: CDR1 SGHRS, CDR2 YFSETQ. CDR3 sequence reads: CASSQGQGGWEQYF. CDR3 sequence (DNA): TGCGCCAGCAGCCAAGGACAGGGAGGATGGGAGCAGTACTTC.

This clonotype was observed many times. The gene calls are TRBV7-9 and TRBJ1-2; 7 bases are shared with TRBD1. Per the germline V gene, CDR1 is SEHNR and CDR2 is FQNEAQ (reference sequence). The CDR3 sequence is 16 residues long. Unmatched junction bases numbered 14, after V lost 4 bases and J lost 6 bases. The CDR3 DNA follows: TGTGCCAGCAGCTGGAGTGGGAGACAGGGAGGTGATGGCTACACCTTC. Protein product: CASSWSGRQGGDGYTF.

The CDR3 reads CASGLEPGGSQYF. As DNA, the CDR3 is TGTGCTAGTGGTTTGGAACCTGGGGGTTCGCAGTATTTT. The chain is built from TRBV12-5 and TRBJ2-3, with D perhaps assigned TRBD1 or TRBD2 (5 bases each). Deletions cut 1 base from V and 10 bases from J, with 12 bases between. The CDR3 is 13 amino acids. Germline-derived CDR1 and CDR2 are LGHNT and FRNRAP.

The chain employs TRBV2 and TRBJ1-5, with D uncertain. The V gene's germline CDR1 is SNHLY and CDR2 FYNNEI. V lost 3 bases and J 11 bases, leaving 8 bases between the germline ends. The CDR3 sequence is 11 residues long. CDR3 sequence: CASSDGRSQHF. As DNA, the CDR3 is TGTGCCAGCAGTGATGGGCGGTCCCAGCATTTT.

The chain employs TRBV19 and TRBJ1-4; D is possibly TRBD1 (6 bases). The CDR3 is 15 amino acids. V lost 6 bases and J lost 7, with 18 bases in between. CDR1 LNHDA and CDR2 SQIVND come from the germline V gene (reference sequence). The CDR3 protein is CASSRGAGQIEKLFF. The CDR3 coding sequence is TGTGCCAGTAGCCGAGGAGCCGGACAGATTGAAAAACTGTTTTTT.

This clonotype was observed many times. The rearrangement uses TRBV5-1 and TRBJ1-1; D is unresolved. The CDR3 is made up of 13 amino acids. Germline lookup yields CDR1 SGHRS and CDR2 YFSETQ. V was pared by 4 bases and J by 5 bases, with 12 bases between. The CDR3 bases are TGCGCCAGCAGCGTCACGGCCCTAACTGAAGCTTTCTTT. It translates to CASSVTALTEAFF.

This clonotype was observed a handful of times. The chain carries TRBV12-3 or TRBV12-4 and TRBJ1-1, with D uncertain. This CDR3 is built from 12 residues. V lost 2 bases and J lost 7, with 8 bases in between. The CDR3: CASSLLGVEAFF. The DNA of the CDR3 is TGTGCCAGCAGTTTACTCGGGGTTGAAGCTTTCTTT.

This clonotype appeared a few times. In nucleotides, the CDR3 is TGCGCCAGCAGCTGGTACAGGGCGACGACAGATACGCAGTATTTT. This translates into CASSWYRATTDTQYF. The V gene is TRBV5-1, the J gene TRBJ2-3; tentative D call: TRBD1 (6 bases). The germline V gene encodes CDR1 SGHRS and CDR2 YFSETQ. The CDR3 extends over 15 amino acids. V was clipped by 3 bases and J by 3 bases, with 14 bases between them.